This T cell receptor beta chain was sequenced during a study of graft-versus-host responses after intestinal transplantation. On the study more broadly: Recipients were all induced with anti-thymocyte globulin, then given tacrolimus and steroids for roughly three years.

Notes on this clone: Its antigen is unknown.

Study results and caveats: Among recipient marrow samples, GvH clones were found; some appeared first in ileum or blood. Individuals who had graft-donor T cell macrochimerism had allografts that showed high graft-versus-host to host-versus-graft clonal ratios. Declining HvG levels early post-transplant were linked to peak circulating GvH clone levels.

The CDR3 loop spans 16 amino acids. Trimming took 2 bases from V and 1 from J; bases not matched to a gene: 7. Per germline, CDR1 GTSNPN and CDR2 SVGIG (reference sequence). Assay used: immunoSEQ multiplex PCR; TCRdb lists only in-frame clones, some missing. The sample records around 100,000 clones, over 75% being singletons. The sample was unstimulated CD4+ T cells sorted from spleen or lymph node cells, taken before transplant. The J gene is TRBJ2-3, the V gene TRBV30; 9 bases line up with TRBD2. This TCR was recovered from a human donor who was the organ donor for an intestinal transplant. The CDR3 region has the DNA TGTGCCTGGAGTCTGGGGACTAGCTCTCGCACAGATACGCAGTATTTT. Protein product: CAWSLGTSSRTDTQYF. Full variable domain (rest looked up from reference TRBV30 and TRBJ2-3): SQTIHQWPATLVQPVGSPLSLECTVEGTSNPNLYWYRQAAGRGLQLLFYSVGIGQISSEVPQNLSASRPQDRQFILSSKKLLLSDSGFYLCAWSLGTSSRTDTQYFGPGTRLTVL.